This T cell receptor beta chain was documented in a study of regulatory T cells in long-lasting Graves disease. Libraries of TCR beta came from iRepertoire HTBI primers plus Arm-PCR of CDR3 regions. TCRdb passed the multiplex PCR reads through MiXCR, listing each CDR3 protein once. This sample yields roughly 350,000 distinct CDR3 sequences, of which over 15% are seen a single time; roughly 29% belongs to the top ten. The time point was: newly diagnosed GD, antithyroid drugs for less than 3 months. Scientists built the TCR library using RNA that was extracted from PBMCs. This clonotype was observed at least ten times. The V gene's germline CDR1 is KGHDR and CDR2 SFDVKD. This CDR3 has 12 amino acids. V dropped 3 bases and J dropped 3 bases, with 5 bases sitting between them. In addition, the sample was reused for a study of T cells in Graves' hyperthyroidism and ophthalmopathy.

The V gene is TRBV24-1, the J gene TRBJ2-7, with D perhaps matching TRBD2 (5 bases). The TCR sequence derives from a man aged 35-49 years with Graves disease. The input for sequencing was peripheral blood mononuclear cells (PBMCs), taken at new diagnosis, from a patient treated with antithyroid drugs. Written as DNA, the CDR3 is TGTGCCACCAGTGATGGACTCTACGAGCAGTACTTC. This encodes CATSDGLYEQYF.